This entry features one T cell receptor (beta chain) sequence. The record originates from a study of T cell changes during pregnancy in multiple sclerosis. Some clones are missing from TCRdb's copy, which holds only in-frame ones; the method was immunoSEQ multiplex PCR. The table lists over 30,000 clones, around 92% of them singletons. The CDR3 contains 10 residues. V lost 8 bases and J 12 bases, leaving 13 bases between the germline ends. Germline values: CDR1 MNHEY, CDR2 SVGAGI. This sequence originates from a female donor in good health, enrolled as a control in a pregnancy study. The sequences come from CD8+ T cells from peripheral blood mononuclear cells, collected in the second trimester of pregnancy. The rearrangement joins TRBV6-5 to TRBJ1-1; a possible D gene is TRBD1 (6 bases). The CDR3 sequence is CASGQPPTFF. The CDR3 DNA reads TGTGCCAGCGGACAGCCCCCAACTTTCTTT.